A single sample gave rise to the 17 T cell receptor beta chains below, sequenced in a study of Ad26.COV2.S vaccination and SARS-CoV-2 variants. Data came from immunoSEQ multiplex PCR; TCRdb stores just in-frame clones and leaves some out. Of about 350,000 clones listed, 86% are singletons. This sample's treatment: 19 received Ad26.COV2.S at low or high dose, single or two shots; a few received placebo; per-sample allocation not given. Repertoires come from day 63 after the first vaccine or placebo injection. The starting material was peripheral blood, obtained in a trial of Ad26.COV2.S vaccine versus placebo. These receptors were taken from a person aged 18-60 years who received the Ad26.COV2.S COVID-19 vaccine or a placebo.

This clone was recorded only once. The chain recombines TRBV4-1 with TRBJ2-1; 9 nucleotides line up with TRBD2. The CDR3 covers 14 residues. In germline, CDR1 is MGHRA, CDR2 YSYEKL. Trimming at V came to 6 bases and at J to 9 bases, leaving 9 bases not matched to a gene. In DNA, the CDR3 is TGCGCCAGCAGAACAGCGGGGGGCAGGAGTGAGCAGTTCTTC. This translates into CASRTAGGRSEQFF.

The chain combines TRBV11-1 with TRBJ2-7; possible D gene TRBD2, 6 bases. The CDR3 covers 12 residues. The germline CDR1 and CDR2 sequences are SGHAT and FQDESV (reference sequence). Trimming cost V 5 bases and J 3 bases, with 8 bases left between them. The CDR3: CASSTGGYEQYF. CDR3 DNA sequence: TGTGCCAGCAGCACCGGGGGCTACGAGCAGTACTTC. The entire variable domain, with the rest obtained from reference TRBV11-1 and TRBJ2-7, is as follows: EAEVAQSPRYKITEKSQAVAFWCDPISGHATLYWYRQILGQGPELLVQFQDESVVDDSQLPKDRFSAERLKGVDSTLKIQPAELGDSAMYLCASSTGGYEQYFGPGTRLTVT.

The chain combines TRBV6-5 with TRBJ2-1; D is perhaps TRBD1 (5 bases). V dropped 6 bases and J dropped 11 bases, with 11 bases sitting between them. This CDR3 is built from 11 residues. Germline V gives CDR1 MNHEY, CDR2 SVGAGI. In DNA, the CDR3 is TGTGCCAGCAGCCTTCAGGGTAAGCAGTTCTTC. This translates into CASSLQGKQFF.

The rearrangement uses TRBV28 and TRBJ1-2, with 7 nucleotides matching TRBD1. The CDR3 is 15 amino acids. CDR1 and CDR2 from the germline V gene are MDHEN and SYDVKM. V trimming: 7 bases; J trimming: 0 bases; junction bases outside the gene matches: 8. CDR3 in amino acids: CASTLIGGTNYGYTF. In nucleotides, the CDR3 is TGTGCCAGCACCCTAATAGGGGGCACTAACTATGGCTACACCTTC.

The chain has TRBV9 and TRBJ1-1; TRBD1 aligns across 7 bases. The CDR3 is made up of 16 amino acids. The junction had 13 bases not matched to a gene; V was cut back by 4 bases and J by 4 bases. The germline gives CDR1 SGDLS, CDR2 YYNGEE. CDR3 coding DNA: TGTGCCAGCAGCTTGTGGGACAGCCCAAGGAGCACTGAAGCTTTCTTT. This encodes CASSLWDSPRSTEAFF.

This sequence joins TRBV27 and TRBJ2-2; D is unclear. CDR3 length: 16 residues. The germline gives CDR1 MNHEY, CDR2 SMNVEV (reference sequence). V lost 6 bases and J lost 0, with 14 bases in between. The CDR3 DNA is TGTGCCAGCAGGCTTGACTCAGTCGCGAACACCGGGGAGCTGTTTTTT. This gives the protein CASRLDSVANTGELFF.

The DNA of the CDR3 is TGTGCCAGCAGCCGAGCCTACGAGCAGTACTTC. Translated, it gives CASSRAYEQYF. The rearrangement joins TRBV7-2 to TRBJ2-7; unclear D gene. This CDR3 spans 11 amino acids. Germline assignment: CDR1 SGHTA and CDR2 FQGNSA. V shed 5 bases and J shed 2 bases, with 4 bases lying between them.

The CDR3: CASSQWGAEETQYF. CDR3 DNA: TGTGCCAGCAGCCAATGGGGGGCAGAGGAGACCCAGTACTTC. The gene calls are TRBV7-9 and TRBJ2-5, with D perhaps TRBD1 or TRBD2 (6 bases each). The length of the CDR3 is 14 residues. Germline V CDR1 and CDR2: SEHNR, FQNEAQ (reference sequence). The ends were cut back, 5 bases at V and 5 bases at J, with 15 bases in the middle. Full variable domain (rest looked up from reference TRBV7-9 and TRBJ2-5): DTGVSQNPRHKITKRGQNVTFRCDPISEHNRLYWYRQTLGQGPEFLTYFQNEAQLEKSRLLSDRFSAERPKGSFSTLEIQRTEQGDSAMYLCASSQWGAEETQYFGPGTRLLVL.

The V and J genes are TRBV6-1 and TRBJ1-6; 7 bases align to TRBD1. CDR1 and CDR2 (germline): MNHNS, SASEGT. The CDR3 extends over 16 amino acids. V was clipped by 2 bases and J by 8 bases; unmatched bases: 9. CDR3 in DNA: TGTGCCAGCAGTGAATACGGCAGGGGGTCGGATTCACCCCTCCACTTT. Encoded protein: CASSEYGRGSDSPLHF.

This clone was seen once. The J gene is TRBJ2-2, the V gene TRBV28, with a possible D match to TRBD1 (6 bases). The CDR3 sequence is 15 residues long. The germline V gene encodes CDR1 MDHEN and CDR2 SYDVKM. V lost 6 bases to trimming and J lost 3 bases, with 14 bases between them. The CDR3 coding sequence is TGTGCCAGCAGCCCGCCAGGGGAATACACCGGGGAGCTGTTTTTT. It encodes CASSPPGEYTGELFF.

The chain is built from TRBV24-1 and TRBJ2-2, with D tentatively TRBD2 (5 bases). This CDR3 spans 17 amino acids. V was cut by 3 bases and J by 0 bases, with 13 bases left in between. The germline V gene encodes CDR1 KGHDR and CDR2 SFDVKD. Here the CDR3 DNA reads TGTGCCACCAGTGATCGTCCCGGAGGCCCGAACACCGGGGAGCTGTTTTTT. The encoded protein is CATSDRPGGPNTGELFF.

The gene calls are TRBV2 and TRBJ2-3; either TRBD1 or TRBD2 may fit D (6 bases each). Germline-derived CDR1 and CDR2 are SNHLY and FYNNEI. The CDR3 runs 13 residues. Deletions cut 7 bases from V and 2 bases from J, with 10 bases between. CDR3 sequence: CASMGGVTDTQYF. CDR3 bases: TGTGCCAGCATGGGGGGCGTCACAGATACGCAGTATTTT.

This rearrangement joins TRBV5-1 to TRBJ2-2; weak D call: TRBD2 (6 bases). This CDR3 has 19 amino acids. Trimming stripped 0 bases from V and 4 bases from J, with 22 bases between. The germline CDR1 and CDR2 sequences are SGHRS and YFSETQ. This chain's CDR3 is CASSLGRLAGGSATGELFF. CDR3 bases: TGCGCCAGCAGCTTGGGACGACTGGCCGGGGGATCGGCCACCGGGGAGCTGTTTTTT.

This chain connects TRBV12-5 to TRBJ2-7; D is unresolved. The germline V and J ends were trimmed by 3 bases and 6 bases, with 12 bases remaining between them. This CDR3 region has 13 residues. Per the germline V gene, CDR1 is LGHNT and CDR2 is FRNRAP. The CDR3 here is CASGFSLLGEQYF. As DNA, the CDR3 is TGTGCTAGTGGTTTTTCCCTCCTTGGCGAGCAGTACTTC.

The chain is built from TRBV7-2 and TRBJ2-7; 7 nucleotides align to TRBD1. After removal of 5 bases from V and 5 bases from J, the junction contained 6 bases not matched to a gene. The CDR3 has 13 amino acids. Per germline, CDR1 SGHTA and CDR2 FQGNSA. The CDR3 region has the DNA TGTGCCAGCAGCCTCGACAGGGATCACGAGCAGTACTTC. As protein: CASSLDRDHEQYF.

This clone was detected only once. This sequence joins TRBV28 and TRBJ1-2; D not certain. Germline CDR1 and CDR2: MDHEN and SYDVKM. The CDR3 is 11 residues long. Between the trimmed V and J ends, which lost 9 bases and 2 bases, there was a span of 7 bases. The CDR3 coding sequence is TGTGCCAGTCGAGGGAACTATGGCTACACCTTC. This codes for CASRGNYGYTF.

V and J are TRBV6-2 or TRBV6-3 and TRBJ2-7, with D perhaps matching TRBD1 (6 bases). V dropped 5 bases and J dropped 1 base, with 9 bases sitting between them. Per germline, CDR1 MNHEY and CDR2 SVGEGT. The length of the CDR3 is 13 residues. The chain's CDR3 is CASSKQGSYEQYF. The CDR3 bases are TGTGCCAGCAGTAAACAGGGATCCTACGAGCAGTACTTC.